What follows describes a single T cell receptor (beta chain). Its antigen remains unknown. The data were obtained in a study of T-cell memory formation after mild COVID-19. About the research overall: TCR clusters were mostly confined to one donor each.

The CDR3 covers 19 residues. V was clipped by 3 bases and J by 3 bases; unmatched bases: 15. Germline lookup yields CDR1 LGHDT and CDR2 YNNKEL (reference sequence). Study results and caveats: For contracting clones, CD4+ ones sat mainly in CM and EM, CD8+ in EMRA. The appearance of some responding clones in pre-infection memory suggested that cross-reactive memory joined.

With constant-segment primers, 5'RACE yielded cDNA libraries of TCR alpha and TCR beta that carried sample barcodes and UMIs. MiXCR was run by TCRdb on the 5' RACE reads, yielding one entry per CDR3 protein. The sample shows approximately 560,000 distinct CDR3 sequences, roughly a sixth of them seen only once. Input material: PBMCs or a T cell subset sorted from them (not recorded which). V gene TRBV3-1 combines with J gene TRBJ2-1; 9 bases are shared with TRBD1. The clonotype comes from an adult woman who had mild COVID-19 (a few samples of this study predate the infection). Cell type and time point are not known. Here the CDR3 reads CASSHVPGQGGFSYNEQFF. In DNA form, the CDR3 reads TGTGCCAGCAGCCATGTCCCGGGACAGGGTGGTTTTAGCTACAATGAGCAGTTCTTC.